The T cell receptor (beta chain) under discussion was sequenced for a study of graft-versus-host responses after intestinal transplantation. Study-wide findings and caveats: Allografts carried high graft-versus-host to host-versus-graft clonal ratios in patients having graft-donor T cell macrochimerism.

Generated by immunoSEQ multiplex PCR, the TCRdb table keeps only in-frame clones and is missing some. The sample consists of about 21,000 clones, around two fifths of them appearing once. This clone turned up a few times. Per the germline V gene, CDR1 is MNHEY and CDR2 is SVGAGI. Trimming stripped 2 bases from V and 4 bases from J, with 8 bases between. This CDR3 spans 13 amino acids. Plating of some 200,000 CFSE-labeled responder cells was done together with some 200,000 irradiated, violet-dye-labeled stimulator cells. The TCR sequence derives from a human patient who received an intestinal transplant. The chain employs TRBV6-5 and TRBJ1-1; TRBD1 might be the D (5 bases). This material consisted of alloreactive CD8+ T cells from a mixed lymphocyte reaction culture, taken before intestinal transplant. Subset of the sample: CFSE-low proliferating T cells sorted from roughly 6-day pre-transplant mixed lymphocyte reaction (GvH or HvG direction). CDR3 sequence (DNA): TGTGCCAGCAGTTACCTTAGGGGCACTGAAGCTTTCTTT. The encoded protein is CASSYLRGTEAFF.